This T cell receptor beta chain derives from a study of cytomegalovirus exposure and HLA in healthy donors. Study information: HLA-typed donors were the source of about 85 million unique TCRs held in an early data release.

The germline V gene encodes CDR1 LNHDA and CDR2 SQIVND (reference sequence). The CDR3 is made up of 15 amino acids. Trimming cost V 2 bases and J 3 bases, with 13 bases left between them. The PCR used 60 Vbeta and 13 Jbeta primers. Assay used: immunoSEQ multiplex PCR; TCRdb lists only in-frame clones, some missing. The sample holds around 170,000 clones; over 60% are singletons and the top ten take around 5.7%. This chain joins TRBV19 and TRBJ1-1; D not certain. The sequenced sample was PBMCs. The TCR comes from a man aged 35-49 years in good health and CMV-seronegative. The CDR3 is CASSIMEGAHTEAFF. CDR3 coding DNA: TGTGCCAGTAGTATAATGGAGGGAGCGCACACTGAAGCTTTCTTT.